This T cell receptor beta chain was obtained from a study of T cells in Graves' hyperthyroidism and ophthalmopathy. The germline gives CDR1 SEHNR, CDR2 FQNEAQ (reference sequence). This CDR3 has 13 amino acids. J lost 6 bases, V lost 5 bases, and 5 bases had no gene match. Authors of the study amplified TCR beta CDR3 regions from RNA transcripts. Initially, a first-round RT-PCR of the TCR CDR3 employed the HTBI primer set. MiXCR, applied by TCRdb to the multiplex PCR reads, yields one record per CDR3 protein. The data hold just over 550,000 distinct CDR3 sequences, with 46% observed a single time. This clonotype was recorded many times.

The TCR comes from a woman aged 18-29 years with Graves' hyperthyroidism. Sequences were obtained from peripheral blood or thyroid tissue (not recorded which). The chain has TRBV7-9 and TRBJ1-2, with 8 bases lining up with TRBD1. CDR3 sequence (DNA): TGTGCCAGCAGCCTGACAGGGGACGATGGCTACACCTTC. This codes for CASSLTGDDGYTF.